What follows are 21 T cell receptor beta chains derived from one specimen sequenced in a study of tissue T cells after allogeneic stem cell transplantation. Sequencing used immunoSEQ multiplex PCR; TCRdb keeps in-frame clones, though not all of them. Counted here are roughly 9,500 clones, roughly 49% occurring once; the ten biggest clones make up approximately 6.5%. Time point in this sample: mouse harvest day 7 after allogeneic transplant. Mouse grafts combined 10^7 T-cell-depleted bone marrow cells with 10^6 splenic CD5+ T cells. Specimen: gut tissue. Receptors were obtained from a female BALB/c mouse given C57BL/6 T cells with graft-versus-host disease after an allogeneic hematopoietic cell transplant.

Concerning this clone itself: These gene names are mouse names. The read stops 1 residue short of the end of the CDR3; the missing end is completed from the germline J gene. The chain links TRBV19 to TRBJ2-1, with D perhaps TRBD2 (7 bases). Germline V gene lookup returns CDR1 FNHDT and CDR2 SITEND (reference sequence). The V end lost 0 bases, the J end lost 3 bases, and 10 bases lay between the germline ends. This CDR3 region has 15 residues. The sequenced part of the CDR3 DNA is TGTGCCAGCAGTATAGGGGGGGCCGTCTATGCTGAGCAGTTC. Translated: CASSIGGAVYAEQF. The full CDR3 reads CASSIGGAVYAEQFF.

Regarding this clone: Germline and junction disagree at one end, which may indicate a read error. Any gene name here is a mouse gene name. With the read ending 1 residue before the CDR3 end, the germline J gene is used to fill in that end. The same CDR3 also results from other DNA sequences found in this sample. The V call is TRBV13-2, the J call TRBJ2-1; 8 bases are shared with TRBD2. This CDR3 region has 15 residues. The germline gives CDR1 NNHNN, CDR2 SYGAGS (reference sequence). CDR3 bases read: TGTGCCAGCGGGGATGCGGCGGGGGGGCGGGGTGAGCAGTTC. It is translated as CASGDAAGGRGEQF. The entire CDR3 protein reads CASGDAAGGRGEQFF.

In regard to this clone: Here the gene names and germline are mouse. The read halts 1 residue ahead of the CDR3 end, with the missing end drawn from the germline J gene. This sequence joins TRBV3 and TRBJ2-5; TRBD2 aligns across 10 bases. CDR1 SNHLY and CDR2 FYNGKV come from the germline V gene (reference sequence). The CDR3 sequence is 15 residues long. V trimming: 1 base; J trimming: 6 bases; junction bases outside the gene matches: 4. CDR3: CASSLELGGLDTQYF. CDR3 DNA, as far as it was read: TGTGCCAGCAGCTTAGAGCTGGGGGGGCTGGACACCCAGTAC.

A note on this clone: The gene symbols are mouse symbols. Read data end 1 residue before the CDR3 end; the end is taken from the germline J gene. The rearrangement links TRBV26 to TRBJ1-1, with TRBD1 identical over 8 bases. There are 15 residues in the CDR3. The V gene end was trimmed by 0 bases and the J gene end by 5 bases; junction bases not matched to a gene: 5. The germline V gene has CDR1 KGHPV and CDR2 FQNQEV (reference sequence). The CDR3 DNA, read in part, is TGTGCCAGCAGTCTGTCTCGGACAGGGAGAACAGAAGTCTTC. Translation gives CASSLSRTGRTEVF. The whole CDR3 sequence is CASSLSRTGRTEVFF.

Details on this clone: Gene names and germline match the mouse. The CDR3 is cut off 1 residue early in the read; its end comes from the germline J gene. This chain links TRBV26 with TRBJ1-1; D possibly corresponds to TRBD1 (5 bases). V gave up 4 bases and J gave up 0 bases, with 6 bases separating them. CDR1 and CDR2 from the germline V gene are KGHPV and FQNQEV (reference sequence). The CDR3 consists of 13 residues. The covered CDR3 bases are TGTGCCAGCAGTCGGGGGTCAAACACAGAAGTCTTC. Translating gives CASSRGSNTEVF. The full CDR3 protein is CASSRGSNTEVFF.

Turning to this clone: Gene names follow the mouse nomenclature. The CDR3 end falls 1 residue outside the read, so it is completed with the germline J gene. The chain links TRBV12-1 to TRBJ2-5; TRBD2 is a possible D gene (7 bases). Trimming cost V 0 bases and J 2 bases, with 11 bases left between them. Germline CDR1 SGHSN, CDR2 HYEKVE. The CDR3 runs 15 residues. The CDR3 DNA, read in part, is TGTGCCAGCTCTCTCGAAGGGGGGCGCCAAGACACCCAGTAC. Translating gives CASSLEGGRQDTQY. The full CDR3 reads CASSLEGGRQDTQYF.

Worth noting for this clone: Gene names follow the mouse nomenclature. Read sequence stops 1 residue before the CDR3 end, and the germline J gene provides the missing end. The chain has TRBV3 and TRBJ1-1, with 7 positions matching TRBD1. Germline V gene lookup returns CDR1 SNHLY and CDR2 FYNGKV (reference sequence). V shed 4 bases and J 4 bases; nucleotides not matched to a gene: 3. This CDR3 comprises 13 residues. CDR3 sequence reads: CASSSDRATEVFF. The DNA read from the CDR3 is TGTGCCAGCAGCTCCGACAGGGCCACAGAAGTCTTC.

This clone was seen a single time. The listed genes are named as in mouse. The CDR3 end lies 1 residue beyond the end of the read and is filled in from the germline J gene. This chain joins TRBV13-1 and TRBJ1-4; 11 bases match TRBD1. V trimming: 5 bases; J trimming: 4 bases; junction bases outside the gene matches: 7. CDR1 is NSHNY, CDR2 SYGAGN, per germline. This CDR3 has 16 residues. The sequenced CDR3 bases are TGTGCCAGCAGGCTCCGGGACAGGGGGTTCAACGAAAGATTATTT. Its translation: CASRLRDRGFNERLF. The CDR3 in its entirety is CASRLRDRGFNERLFF.

This clone has a handful of counts. Gene names and germline refer to mouse. The read ends 1 residue early relative to the CDR3; the germline J gene fills the gap. V usage is TRBV24 and J usage is TRBJ2-7; no clear D gene. Trimming pared 3 bases from V and 4 bases from J, leaving 7 bases between. This CDR3 has 12 amino acids. Germline loops: CDR1 KGHTA, CDR2 FRNEEI. The CDR3 here is CASSLRTYEQYF. The CDR3 DNA, read in part, is TGTGCCAGCAGTCTTAGAACTTATGAACAGTAC.

A word on this clone: Gene names are mouse gene names. The observed sequence ends 1 residue before the CDR3 terminus, with the missing tail filled in from the germline J gene. The chain carries TRBV26 and TRBJ2-3, with TRBD1 identical over 8 bases. This CDR3 has 16 amino acids. Germline V gene data show CDR1 as KGHPV and CDR2 as FQNQEV (reference sequence). The V gene end was trimmed by 2 bases and the J gene end by 0 bases; junction bases not matched to a gene: 4. This CDR3 reads CASSLTGGTSAETLYF. CDR3 DNA, as far as it was read: TGTGCCAGCAGTCTGACAGGGGGGACTAGTGCAGAAACGCTGTAT. The full variable domain, completed using reference TRBV26 and TRBJ2-3, is NSKVIQTPRYLVKGQGQKAKMRCIPEKGHPVVFWYQQNKNNEFKFLINFQNQEVLQQIDMTEKRFSAECPSNSPCSLEIQSSEAGDSALYLCASSLTGGTSAETLYFGSGTRLTVL.

As to this clone: The gene names here belong to mouse. The read falls 1 residue short of the CDR3 end, and the missing part is taken from the germline J gene. The rearrangement joins TRBV1 to TRBJ2-5, with D tentatively TRBD1 (6 bases). CDR1 is NSQYPW and CDR2 is LRSPGD in the germline V gene (reference sequence). Between the trimmed V and J ends, which lost 3 bases and 6 bases, there was a span of 10 bases. The CDR3 length is 13 residues. The CDR3 bases that were read are TGCACCTGCAGTGCCAGGGGAAGGGACACCCAGTAC. Translated, it gives CTCSARGRDTQY. The full CDR3 is CTCSARGRDTQYF.

This clone was seen only once. Mouse gene names apply. The read ends 1 residue shy of where the CDR3 ends; the end is completed using the germline J gene. The rearrangement links TRBV26 to TRBJ1-1; D possibly corresponds to TRBD1 (5 bases). CDR1 KGHPV and CDR2 FQNQEV come from the germline V gene (reference sequence). The CDR3 is made up of 14 amino acids. The V end was cut by 3 bases, the J end by 1 base, with 9 bases between. This CDR3 reads CASSLGQGNTEVFF. The CDR3 DNA, read in part, is TGTGCCAGCAGTCTAGGTCAGGGAAACACAGAAGTCTTC.

This clone was seen a few times. The gene names here belong to mouse. The read ends 1 residue early relative to the CDR3; the germline J gene fills the gap. V and J are TRBV23 and TRBJ2-4; no DNA check was done on the table's D call, TRBD2. This CDR3 contains 15 residues. Germline lookup yields CDR1 KGHTA and CDR2 FQNQQP. The CDR3 DNA, read in part, is TGCTCCAGCAGTCGGACTGGGGGTGGTCAAAACACCTTGTAC. This encodes CSSSRTGGGQNTLY. In full, the CDR3 is CSSSRTGGGQNTLYF.

A note on this clone: Genes and germline are mouse. The CDR3 goes on 1 residue after the read ends, and that part is filled in from the germline J gene. The chain recombines TRBV16 with TRBJ1-6; 7 nucleotides agree with TRBD1. TRBJ1-6 is known as an ORF, though its function is uncertain. The CDR3 is made up of 14 amino acids. The germline gives CDR1 SGHSA, CDR2 FRNQAP. The trim removed 5 bases at V and 3 bases at J, leaving 1 base unmatched. The sequenced CDR3 bases are TGTGCAAGCAGCCGACAGGGCTATAATTCGCCCCTCTAC. Translation: CASSRQGYNSPLY. The full CDR3 is CASSRQGYNSPLYF.

Points on this clone: The gene names here belong to mouse. The CDR3 end lies 1 residue beyond the end of the read and is filled in from the germline J gene. V usage is TRBV24 and J usage is TRBJ1-1; D gene unclear. The CDR3 covers 13 residues. Germline V lookup: CDR1 KGHTA, CDR2 FRNEEI. Trimming stripped 3 bases from V and 0 bases from J, with 5 bases between. CDR3 bases read: TGTGCCAGCAGTCTACATGCAAACACAGAAGTCTTC. It is translated as CASSLHANTEVF. The complete CDR3 sequence is CASSLHANTEVFF.

Concerning this clone itself: Mouse gene names and germline throughout. The read terminates 1 residue before the CDR3 end, so the remaining end is supplied by the germline J gene. Other DNA sequences in this sample translate to the same CDR3. The chain links TRBV26 to TRBJ1-4; TRBD1 aligns across 7 bases. V lost 3 bases to trimming and J lost 3 bases; unmatched junction nucleotides: 1. The CDR3 is made up of 14 amino acids. Looked up from germline, CDR1 is KGHPV and CDR2 is FQNQEV (reference sequence). CDR3 DNA, as far as it was read: TGTGCCAGCAGTCTCAGGGGGACCAACGAAAGATTATTT. Translation gives CASSLRGTNERLF. The full CDR3 sequence reads CASSLRGTNERLFF.

In the case of this clone: Mouse gene names and germline throughout. From the germline J gene comes the end of the CDR3, since the read stops 1 residue before it. This chain connects TRBV12-2 to TRBJ2-4; D unclear. This CDR3 comprises 15 residues. Germline V gene lookup returns CDR1 SGHLS and CDR2 HYDKME. The V gene lost 0 bases and the J gene lost 1 base, with 10 bases spanning the gap. CDR3 amino acids: CASSLGGPGQNTLYF. The sequenced part of the CDR3 DNA is TGTGCCAGCTCTCTCGGCGGGCCGGGTCAAAACACCTTGTAC. Supplemented by reference TRBV12-2 and TRBJ2-4, the full variable domain reads NSGVVQSPRYIIKGKGERSILKCIPISGHLSVAWYQQTQGQELKFFIQHYDKMERDKGNLPSRFSVQQFDDYHSEMNMSALELEDSAVYFCASSLGGPGQNTLYFGAGTRLSVL.

This clone appeared a few times. Mouse germline and gene names are used. The read is 1 residue too short to cover the CDR3 end, so that end is filled in from the germline J gene. The chain recombines TRBV26 with TRBJ1-6; D unresolved. TRBJ1-6 qualifies as an ORF whose function is uncertain. The CDR3 is 14 residues long. V lost 3 bases and J lost 4, with 7 bases in between. Germline-derived CDR1 and CDR2 are KGHPV and FQNQEV (reference sequence). CDR3 DNA (partial): TGTGCCAGCAGTCTTGAGGGTTATAATTCGCCCCTCTAC. It translates to CASSLEGYNSPLY. The complete CDR3 reads CASSLEGYNSPLYF.

Details on this clone: Genes here carry mouse names. The read terminates 1 residue before the CDR3 end, so the remaining end is supplied by the germline J gene. The V call is TRBV26, the J call TRBJ2-3; D is possibly TRBD1 or TRBD2 (5 bases each). The CDR3 consists of 15 residues. Germline lookup yields CDR1 KGHPV and CDR2 FQNQEV (reference sequence). V lost 2 bases and J 3 bases, leaving 12 bases between the germline ends. Incomplete CDR3 DNA: TGTGCCAGCAGTCTGAGAGGGGCTGGGGCAGAAACGCTGTAT. Translating gives CASSLRGAGAETLY. The whole CDR3 sequence is CASSLRGAGAETLYF.

As regards this clone: Each gene name is a mouse one. The CDR3 end lies 1 residue beyond the end of the read and is filled in from the germline J gene. This rearrangement joins TRBV23 to TRBJ2-7; the table's D call, TRBD1, has no DNA check behind it. Germline V lookup: CDR1 KGHTA, CDR2 FQNQQP. The CDR3 loop spans 15 amino acids. CDR3 DNA (partial): TGCTCCAGCAGTCAATCACCGGGACAGGGGTATGAACAGTAC. Encoded protein: CSSSQSPGQGYEQY. The whole CDR3 reads CSSSQSPGQGYEQYF.

As for this clone: Gene names are mouse gene names. The CDR3 end lies 1 residue beyond the end of the read and is filled in from the germline J gene. V usage is TRBV12-1 and J usage is TRBJ2-3; 12 nucleotides align to TRBD2. CDR1 and CDR2 from the germline V gene are SGHSN and HYEKVE. With 2 bases clipped from V and 1 base from J, the junction kept 3 bases outside the gene matches. The CDR3 totals 16 residues. The part of the CDR3 DNA that was read is TGTGCCAGCTCTCGGGGACTGGGGGGCGGTGCAGAAACGCTGTAT. The encoded protein is CASSRGLGGGAETLY. The full CDR3 is CASSRGLGGGAETLYF.